The 27 T cell receptor beta chains presented below share a single source sample, sequenced in a study of early T cells in non-severe SARS-CoV-2 infection. TCRdb analysed the 5' RACE reads with MiXCR anew, one entry per CDR3 protein. In the table there are tens of thousands of distinct CDR3 sequences, about 10% of which are singletons. This specimen consisted of whole blood, obtained at baseline. The receptors originated from an adult who was a healthcare worker with PCR-confirmed SARS-CoV-2 infection or an uninfected control (not recorded which).

This clonotype was found a few times. J is TRBJ2-5 and V is TRBV24-1; 10 bases are shared with TRBD1. V shed 6 bases, J shed 4 bases, and the junction held 4 bases outside the gene matches. The CDR3 totals 14 residues. Germline CDR1 reads KGHDR; CDR2 reads SFDVKD. The CDR3 nucleotides are TGTGCCACCAGTAGACAGGGGGCCTCAGAGACCCAGTACTTC. Translation gives CATSRQGASETQYF.

The chain couples TRBV7-9 to TRBJ1-4; D might be TRBD1 (6 bases). V was clipped by 6 bases and J by 7 bases, with 18 bases between them. The germline gives CDR1 SEHNR, CDR2 FQNEAQ (reference sequence). This CDR3 comprises 15 residues. The CDR3 here is CASSQTWGLGEKLFF. CDR3 nucleotide sequence: TGTGCCAGCAGTCAAACATGGGGGCTTGGTGAAAAACTGTTTTTT.

Ten or more counts support this clonotype. V gene TRBV7-8 combines with J gene TRBJ1-5; no firm D call. CDR1 is SGHVS and CDR2 is FQNEAQ in the germline V gene. The ends were cut back, 5 bases at V and 4 bases at J, with 9 bases in the middle. The CDR3 is made up of 13 amino acids. DNA of the CDR3: TGTGCCAGCAGCCCAGACTGGAATCAGCCCCAGCATTTT. Translation gives CASSPDWNQPQHF. Complete variable domain (other parts from reference TRBV7-8 and TRBJ1-5): GAGVSQSPRYKVAKRGQDVALRCDPISGHVSLFWYQQALGQGPEFLTYFQNEAQLDKSGLPSDRFFAERPEGSVSTLKIQRTQQEDSAVYLCASSPDWNQPQHFGDGTRLSIL.

V usage is TRBV4-1 and J usage is TRBJ2-2; D is ambiguous. The CDR3 is made up of 16 amino acids. The germline V gene has CDR1 MGHRA and CDR2 YSYEKL. Trimming cost V 4 bases and J 0 bases, with 12 bases left between them. CDR3 DNA: TGCGCCAGCAGCCTAAATATGGGCGCGAACACCGGGGAGCTGTTTTTT. Encoded protein: CASSLNMGANTGELFF.

This clonotype was observed a handful of times. The CDR3 protein is CSVAGTQETQYF. The CDR3, as DNA: TGCAGTGTAGCGGGGACTCAAGAGACCCAGTACTTC. The chain employs TRBV20-1 and TRBJ2-5, with TRBD2 matching 8 bases. CDR3 length: 12 residues. Germline V gene sequence: CDR1 DFQATT, CDR2 SNEGSKA (reference sequence). V was clipped by 7 bases and J by 2 bases; unmatched bases: 3.

V and J are TRBV12-3 or TRBV12-4 and TRBJ1-4, with no clear D. Deletions cut 6 bases from V and 11 bases from J, with 19 bases between. This CDR3 spans 14 amino acids. The CDR3 DNA is TGTGCCAGCAGCCGCGGGGTGACTCGGGAGAAACTGTTTTTT. Translating gives CASSRGVTREKLFF.

This clonotype was counted only a few times. The J gene is TRBJ2-2, the V gene TRBV24-1; D tentatively fits TRBD1 or TRBD2 (5 bases each). This CDR3 comprises 18 residues. V lost 5 bases, J lost 3 bases, and 21 bases lay in between. The germline CDR1 and CDR2 sequences are KGHDR and SFDVKD. CDR3: CATSVKGPTRPDTGELFF. In DNA form, the CDR3 reads TGTGCCACCAGTGTTAAGGGACCTACTAGGCCCGACACCGGGGAGCTGTTTTTT.

This clonotype was detected ten times or more. The rearrangement uses TRBV19 and TRBJ2-7; no clear D. Trimming shortened V by 1 base and J by 6 bases, and 19 bases separated the two germline ends. This CDR3 spans 16 amino acids. Germline values: CDR1 LNHDA, CDR2 SQIVND (reference sequence). The CDR3 sequence: CASSIAPQSPSGEQYF. The DNA for the CDR3 is TGTGCCAGTAGTATAGCTCCCCAGTCTCCTTCGGGCGAGCAGTACTTC.

The chain joins TRBV29-1 to TRBJ2-3; D not resolved. This CDR3 is built from 12 residues. The germline V gene encodes CDR1 SQVTM and CDR2 ANQGSEA. V lost 7 bases and J lost 5, with 13 bases in between. This chain's CDR3 is CSAERRRDTQYF. CDR3 bases: TGCAGCGCAGAAAGGCGGCGAGATACGCAGTATTTT.

In its sample, this clonotype was seen a few times. This chain connects TRBV15 to TRBJ2-3; 9 bases match TRBD1. Germline CDR1 and CDR2: LNHNV and YYDKDF (reference sequence). V was clipped by 1 base and J by 1 base; unmatched bases: 6. The CDR3 loop spans 17 amino acids. The CDR3 loop reads CATSRVLRDRGTDTQYF. CDR3 in DNA: TGTGCCACCAGCAGAGTTCTCCGGGACAGGGGCACAGATACGCAGTATTTT.

This clonotype was seen ten or more times. V and J are TRBV4-1 and TRBJ2-1, with a weak D call TRBD2 (5 bases). CDR3 length: 13 amino acids. The germline V gene has CDR1 MGHRA and CDR2 YSYEKL. Trimming took 6 bases from V and 7 from J, leaving 13 bases between them. The CDR3 bases are TGCGCCAGCAGTCGGACTCTTCGTAATGAGCAGTTCTTC. The encoded protein is CASSRTLRNEQFF.

The rearrangement links TRBV20-1 to TRBJ1-6; D ambiguous. The germline CDR1 and CDR2 sequences are DFQATT and SNEGSKA (reference sequence). Trimming took off 0 bases at V and 6 bases at J, with 15 bases between the two ends. CDR3 length: 16 residues. As DNA, the CDR3 is TGCAGTGCTAGAGATCGAGAGGCCGGCCTTAATTCACCCCTCCACTTT. Translation: CSARDREAGLNSPLHF.

This clonotype was detected a few times. The chain joins TRBV7-2 to TRBJ2-7, with a possible D match to TRBD2 (6 bases). The CDR3 totals 14 residues. V shed 5 bases and J shed 5 bases, with 16 bases lying between them. Germline loops: CDR1 SGHTA, CDR2 FQGNSA. CDR3 nucleotides: TGTGCCAGCAGCGCCGACTGGGGCGGGGACGAGCAGTACTTC. Translating gives CASSADWGGDEQYF.

The chain links TRBV5-1 to TRBJ1-2; 7 nucleotides align to TRBD1. CDR1 is SGHRS, CDR2 YFSETQ, per germline. CDR3 length: 12 amino acids. V shed 4 bases, J shed 8 bases, and the junction held 5 bases outside the gene matches. The DNA for the CDR3 is TGCGCCAGCAGCCCAACAGGGGACGGCTACACCTTC. It yields the protein CASSPTGDGYTF.

The rearrangement links TRBV10-2 to TRBJ1-4, with D tentatively TRBD1 (5 bases). The CDR3 has 13 residues. CDR1 WSHSY and CDR2 SAAADI come from the germline V gene. The ends were cut back, 3 bases at V and 8 bases at J, with 10 bases in the middle. The CDR3 DNA follows: TGCGCCAGCAGTGACAGGGTGGGCGAAAAACTGTTTTTT. Amino acid sequence: CASSDRVGEKLFF.

This clonotype was seen a few times. The chain carries TRBV7-2 and TRBJ2-2; a weak D match, TRBD1 (6 bases). Germline CDR1 and CDR2: SGHTA and FQGNSA. V lost 7 bases and J lost 3, with 18 bases in between. The CDR3 runs to 16 residues. CDR3 sequence reads: CASMRQVQGHTGELFF. DNA of the CDR3: TGTGCCAGCATGAGACAGGTCCAAGGTCACACCGGGGAGCTGTTTTTT.

This clonotype was detected many times. The chain links TRBV4-1 to TRBJ2-7, with 8 nucleotides matching TRBD2. The CDR3 is 17 amino acids. V was pared by 0 bases and J by 0 bases, with 7 bases of the junction left unmatched. From germline, CDR1 is MGHRA and CDR2 YSYEKL. In DNA form, the CDR3 reads TGCGCCAGCAGCCAAGAACGGGGTCTAGCGGGCTCCTACGAGCAGTACTTC. Protein product: CASSQERGLAGSYEQYF.

V gene TRBV7-9 combines with J gene TRBJ1-2, with unresolved D. CDR3 length: 14 amino acids. Trimming shortened V by 3 bases and J by 0 bases, and 8 bases separated the two germline ends. Germline CDR1 SEHNR, CDR2 FQNEAQ (reference sequence). DNA of the CDR3: TGTGCCAGCAGCTTCGACACCGCTAACTATGGCTACACCTTC. Its protein is CASSFDTANYGYTF.

The rearrangement uses TRBV29-1 and TRBJ1-1, with unresolved D. In germline, CDR1 is SQVTM, CDR2 ANQGSEA. This CDR3 is 11 amino acids long. V gave up 1 base and J gave up 10 bases, with 10 bases separating them. CDR3: CSVEGRAGAFF. The CDR3 region has the DNA TGCAGCGTTGAAGGGCGGGCCGGAGCTTTCTTT.

This clonotype has only a few counts. The V gene is TRBV20-1, the J gene TRBJ2-7; the D gene is possibly TRBD1 (5 bases). V lost 6 bases, J lost 0 bases, and 9 bases lay in between. The CDR3 totals 12 residues. Germline CDR1 reads DFQATT; CDR2 reads SNEGSKA (reference sequence). Written as DNA, the CDR3 is TGCAGTGCACGACAGTCCTCCTACGAGCAGTACTTC. Its protein is CSARQSSYEQYF.

This sequence joins TRBV12-3 or TRBV12-4 and TRBJ1-1; TRBD1 matches 7 bases. The V segment lost 4 bases and the J segment 4 bases; nucleotides outside the gene matches: 3. This CDR3 is built from 13 residues. CDR3 in amino acids: CASSSTGVTEAFF. For the CDR3, the DNA is TGTGCCAGCAGTTCCACAGGGGTCACTGAAGCTTTCTTT.

This sequence joins TRBV27 and TRBJ2-7, with 12 bases lining up with TRBD2. Trimming at V came to 4 bases and at J to 3 bases, leaving 7 bases not matched to a gene. Germline V lookup: CDR1 MNHEY, CDR2 SMNVEV (reference sequence). This CDR3 has 16 amino acids. The CDR3 DNA follows: TGTGCCAGCAGTTCGATCAGGACTAGCGGGAACTACGAGCAGTACTTC. As protein: CASSSIRTSGNYEQYF.

This clonotype was seen ten or more times. The chain recombines TRBV20-1 with TRBJ2-7; 7 nucleotides match TRBD1. After removal of 2 bases from V and 3 bases from J, the junction contained 7 bases not matched to a gene. Germline CDR1 reads DFQATT; CDR2 reads SNEGSKA (reference sequence). There are 14 residues in the CDR3. CDR3 DNA sequence: TGCAGTGCTAGACCGGGACAGTCCAACTACGAGCAGTACTTC. Protein sequence: CSARPGQSNYEQYF.

The sample holds many counts of this clonotype. This sequence joins TRBV29-1 and TRBJ2-7; 9 nucleotides line up with TRBD1. V was pared by 6 bases and J by 5 bases, with 11 bases of the junction left unmatched. Germline-derived CDR1 and CDR2 are SQVTM and ANQGSEA. The CDR3 sequence is 14 residues long. CDR3: CSVASQGAVHEQYF. The CDR3 DNA sequence: TGCAGCGTGGCTTCACAGGGGGCGGTCCACGAGCAGTACTTC.

At least ten counts were recorded for this clonotype. A junction end diverges from the germline sequence, so it may reflect a read error. J is TRBJ2-6 and V is TRBV7-9; D is uncertain. The CDR3 totals 13 residues. CDR1 is SEHNR and CDR2 is FQNEAQ in the germline V gene (reference sequence). The CDR3 DNA sequence: TGTGCCGGCAGTGAAGCTGGGGCCAACGTCCTGACTTTC. Encoded protein: CAGSEAGANVLTF.

A few counts support this clonotype. The chain employs TRBV20-1 and TRBJ2-3; 11 positions agree with TRBD2. This CDR3 has 14 residues. Unmatched junction bases numbered 0, after V lost 1 base and J lost 3 bases. From germline, CDR1 is DFQATT and CDR2 SNEGSKA (reference sequence). The CDR3: CSARGLAGTDTQYF. The DNA of the CDR3 is TGCAGTGCTAGAGGACTAGCGGGAACAGATACGCAGTATTTT.

This chain uses TRBV29-1 with TRBJ2-2; TRBD2 matches at 15 bases. Germline CDR1 is SQVTM and CDR2 is ANQGSEA. Losses at the gene ends were 7 bases for V and 2 bases for J; bases not matched to a gene: 5. There are 16 residues in the CDR3. CDR3 sequence reads: CSARTSGGANTGELFF. In DNA, the CDR3 is TGCAGCGCCAGGACTAGCGGGGGGGCCAACACCGGGGAGCTGTTTTTT.